This T cell receptor beta chain came from a study of T cell repertoires in cytomegalovirus infection. TCRdb fed the reads into MiXCR, producing one record per CDR3 protein. This table holds about 350,000 distinct CDR3 sequences, roughly 36% found once. This clonotype showed up just a few times. What it recognizes is unknown. Trimming cost V 2 bases and J 10 bases, with 17 bases left between them. Per the germline V gene, CDR1 is SEHNR and CDR2 is FQNEAQ (reference sequence). This CDR3 has 14 residues. The TCR was taken from a human donor in good health (CMV status not recorded). Some clones in this sample may be carry-over from other donors' samples. The chain couples TRBV7-9 to TRBJ1-1; D uncertain. Source: cultured PBMCs, taken from culture after CMV antigen stimulation. This CDR3 is CASSLNILPMTAFF. CDR3 DNA sequence: TGTGCCAGCAGCTTAAATATATTACCAATGACAGCTTTCTTT.